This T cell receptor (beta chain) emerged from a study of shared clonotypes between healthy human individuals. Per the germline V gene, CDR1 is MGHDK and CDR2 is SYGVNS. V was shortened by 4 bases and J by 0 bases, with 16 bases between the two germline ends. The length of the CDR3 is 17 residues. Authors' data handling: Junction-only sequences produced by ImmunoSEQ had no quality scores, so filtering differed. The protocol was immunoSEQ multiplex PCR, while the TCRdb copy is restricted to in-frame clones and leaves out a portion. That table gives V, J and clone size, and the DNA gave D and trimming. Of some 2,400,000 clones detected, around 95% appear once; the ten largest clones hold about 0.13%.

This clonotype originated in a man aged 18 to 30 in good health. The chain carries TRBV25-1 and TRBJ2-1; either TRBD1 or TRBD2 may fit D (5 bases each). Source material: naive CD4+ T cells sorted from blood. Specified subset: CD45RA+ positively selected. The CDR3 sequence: CASSGAGTQSSYNEQFF. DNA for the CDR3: TGTGCCAGCAGTGGCGCCGGGACGCAGAGCTCCTACAATGAGCAGTTCTTC. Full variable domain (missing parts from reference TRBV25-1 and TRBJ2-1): EADIYQTPRYLVIGTGKKITLECSQTMGHDKMYWYQQDPGMELHLIHYSYGVNSTEKGDLSSESTVSRIRTEHFPLTLESARPSHTSQYLCASSGAGTQSSYNEQFFGPGTRLTVL.